This record covers a single T cell receptor (beta chain). What it binds is unknown. It was cDNA, reverse transcribed from extracted RNA, that served as the sequencing template. Libraries were prepared by immunoSEQ multiplex PCR; TCRdb keeps only in-frame clonotypes and omits some of them. The data hold some 150,000 clones, with around 83% observed a single time. The treatment here: oral pan-JAK inhibitor, 5-10 mg twice daily. These data come from a study of CD8+ T cells in alopecia areata. Study-wide results and limits: While tofacitinib was given, many expanded lesional clones persisted in scalp and blood. For baseline CD8+ expansion, any link to response stays uncertain with one nonresponder.

V lost 10 bases and J lost 4, with 25 bases in between. CDR1 is SNHLY and CDR2 is FYNNEI in the germline V gene. The CDR3 covers 16 residues. The source was CD8+ T cells sorted from blood, collected at week 4, from a patient treated with tofacitinib. The clonotype originates from a human donor with alopecia areata. V and J are TRBV2 and TRBJ1-1; TRBD1 is a possible D gene (6 bases). CDR3 residues: CATNRVGITVATEAFF. The CDR3 nucleotides are TGTGCCACCAACAGGGTTGGGATTACGGTCGCCACTGAAGCTTTCTTT.